A single sample is the source of the 5 T cell receptor beta chains below, sequenced in a study of technical replicates of blood from several donors listed by TCRdb under 2017. The library was built by means of the immunoSEQ multiplex PCR assay. The table comes from immuneACCESS by way of TCRdb, which keeps in-frame sequences with V and J called. Part of the clones is missing from these tables; in studies checked, under half for an unresolved V gene and the rest for unknown reasons. Within this sample are approximately 79,000 clones, with roughly 90% of them counted one time only. The ten largest clones take up approximately 0.39% of the sample. Specimen: T cells isolated from PBMCs. The receptors come from a human donor in good health.

The V and J genes are TRBV7-2 and TRBJ1-1, with D maybe TRBD1 (6 bases). The germline V gene encodes CDR1 SGHTA and CDR2 FQGNSA. Trimming pared 4 bases from V and 4 bases from J, leaving 10 bases between. The CDR3 has 13 amino acids. The CDR3 here is CASSYRELTEAFF. CDR3 DNA: TGTGCCAGCAGCTACAGGGAACTCACTGAAGCTTTCTTT.

This rearrangement joins TRBV25-1 to TRBJ2-3; 7 bases map to TRBD1. Germline-derived CDR1 and CDR2 are MGHDK and SYGVNS. J gave up 1 base and V 6 bases, and 4 bases lay outside the gene matches. CDR3 size: 14 residues. CDR3 sequence reads: CASRDRTGTDTQYF. The CDR3 nucleotides read TGTGCCAGCAGGGACAGGACGGGCACAGATACGCAGTATTTT. Filled out from reference TRBV25-1 and TRBJ2-3, the complete variable domain reads EADIYQTPRYLVIGTGKKITLECSQTMGHDKMYWYQQDPGMELHLIHYSYGVNSTEKGDLSSESTVSRIRTEHFPLTLESARPSHTSQYLCASRDRTGTDTQYFGPGTRLTVL.

The rearrangement uses TRBV13 and TRBJ2-3; TRBD2 aligns across 11 bases. The CDR3 runs 16 residues. V shed 3 bases, J shed 2 bases, and the junction held 4 bases outside the gene matches. Germline V gene sequence: CDR1 PRHDT, CDR2 FYEKMQ (reference sequence). CDR3 residues: CASSLGLAANTDTQYF. In DNA, the CDR3 is TGTGCCAGCAGCTTGGGACTAGCGGCTAACACAGATACGCAGTATTTT. Combining the CDR3 with reference TRBV13 and TRBJ2-3 gives the whole variable domain AAGVIQSPRHLIKEKRETATLKCYPIPRHDTVYWYQQGPGQDPQFLISFYEKMQSDKGSIPDRFSAQQFSDYHSELNMSSLELGDSALYFCASSLGLAANTDTQYFGPGTRLTVL.

The chain joins TRBV30 to TRBJ2-3; TRBD1 matches at 7 bases. The CDR3 sequence is 14 residues long. V lost 2 bases to trimming and J lost 0 bases; unmatched junction nucleotides: 2. Germline V CDR1 and CDR2: GTSNPN, SVGIG (reference sequence). The CDR3 region is CAWSWGQSTDTQYF. The DNA of the CDR3 is TGTGCCTGGAGTTGGGGACAGAGCACAGATACGCAGTATTTT.

The J gene is TRBJ1-1, the V gene TRBV19; 9 nucleotides agree with TRBD1. CDR3 length equals 11 residues. V lost 8 bases and J lost 8; bases outside the gene matches: 3. Germline CDR1 and CDR2: LNHDA and SQIVND (reference sequence). The CDR3 protein is CASVGQGEAFF. The CDR3 DNA reads as TGTGCCAGTGTAGGACAGGGGGAAGCTTTCTTT. Based on the CDR3 plus reference TRBV19 and TRBJ1-1, the full variable domain is DGGITQSPKYLFRKEGQNVTLSCEQNLNHDAMYWYRQDPGQGLRLIYYSQIVNDFQKGDIAEGYSVSREKKESFPLTVTSAQKNPTAFYLCASVGQGEAFFGQGTRLTVV.